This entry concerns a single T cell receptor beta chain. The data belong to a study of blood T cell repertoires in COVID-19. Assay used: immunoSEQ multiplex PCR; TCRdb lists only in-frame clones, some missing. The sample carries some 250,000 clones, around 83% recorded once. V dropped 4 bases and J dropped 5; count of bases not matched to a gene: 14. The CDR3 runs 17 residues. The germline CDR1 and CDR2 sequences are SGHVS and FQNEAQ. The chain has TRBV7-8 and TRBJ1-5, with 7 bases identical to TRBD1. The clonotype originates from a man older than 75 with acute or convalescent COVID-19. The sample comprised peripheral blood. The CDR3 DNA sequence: TGTGCCAGCAGCTCCCGGGACAGTCGATGGCCGGATCAGCCCCAGCATTTT. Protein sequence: CASSSRDSRWPDQPQHF.